This entry lists 26 T cell receptor beta chains sequenced from one sample in a study of CD8 T cells in ankylosing spondylitis. Overall study findings and caveats: Ankylosing spondylitis blood appeared to carry a characteristic TCR beta motif of roughly 8 highly homologous variants.

TCRdb reanalysed the 5' RACE reads using MiXCR and keeps one entry per CDR3 protein. The data hold 250,000 to 350,000 distinct CDR3 sequences, with around 8% observed a single time. These receptors' targets are unknown. The sequenced sample was blood, either unsorted or a sorted T cell fraction (not recorded which). These receptor sequences come from a male donor with ankylosing spondylitis.

This clonotype was found many times. The rearrangement uses TRBV4-2 and TRBJ1-6; the D gene is possibly TRBD1 (5 bases). CDR1 is LGHNA and CDR2 is YNFKEQ in the germline V gene. V was trimmed by 4 bases and J by 9 bases, leaving 10 bases between them. CDR3 length: 13 amino acids. The chain's CDR3 is CASSLGGGSPLHF. The CDR3 DNA is TGTGCCAGCAGCCTGGGGGGTGGTTCACCCCTCCACTTT.

The rearrangement joins TRBV20-1 to TRBJ1-4; D ambiguous. Germline values: CDR1 DFQATT, CDR2 SNEGSKA (reference sequence). V was shortened by 4 bases and J by 5 bases, with 14 bases between the two germline ends. CDR3 length: 14 amino acids. CDR3 protein: CSATNPNGNEKLFF. The CDR3 DNA follows: TGCAGTGCTACTAACCCCAACGGGAATGAAAAACTGTTTTTT.

The V and J genes are TRBV12-3 or TRBV12-4 and TRBJ2-3; weak D call: TRBD2 (6 bases). This CDR3 contains 13 residues. With 5 bases removed from V and 10 bases from J, the gap between germline ends came to 16 bases. CDR3 in amino acids: CASSPRDSRSQYF. The CDR3 DNA reads TGTGCCAGCAGTCCCCGGGACTCCCGGTCGCAGTATTTT.

In its sample, this clonotype was seen a few times. CDR3 protein: CASSSQQGYSYEQYF. CDR3 sequence (DNA): TGTGCCAGCAGCTCACAACAGGGATACTCCTACGAGCAGTACTTC. The chain combines TRBV11-2 with TRBJ2-7; TRBD1 might be the D (6 bases). The CDR3 is 15 residues long. Germline CDR1 and CDR2: SGHAT and FQNNGV. V lost 4 bases and J lost 0, with 13 bases in between.

The genes are TRBV3-1 and TRBJ2-1, with 8 bases fitting TRBD2. CDR1 and CDR2 (germline): LGHDT, YNNKEL (reference sequence). The CDR3 has 17 residues. Trimming removed 0 bases from V and 5 bases from J; junction bases left unmatched: 9. The CDR3 sequence is CASSQEGGPREDNEQFF. The CDR3 nucleotides are TGTGCCAGCAGCCAAGAGGGGGGTCCGCGGGAGGACAATGAGCAGTTCTTC.

This clonotype was counted many times. The genes are TRBV5-1 and TRBJ2-5, with D possibly TRBD2 on 6 matching bases. CDR1 is SGHRS and CDR2 is YFSETQ in the germline V gene. V was clipped by 4 bases and J by 3 bases, with 19 bases between them. This CDR3 comprises 16 residues. The DNA for the CDR3 is TGCGCCAGCAGCCTGGAGACTAGTCCCTATGAAGAGACCCAGTACTTC. It specifies CASSLETSPYEETQYF.

The chain uses TRBV7-3 and TRBJ2-3; 14 bases agree with TRBD2. Germline CDR1 and CDR2: SGHTA and FQGTGA. The V and J ends lost 5 bases and 0 bases, in that order; junction bases with no gene match: 10. This CDR3 has 19 amino acids. The CDR3 region has the DNA TGTGCCAGCAGCCCGACCGGGACTAGCGGGAGTATGAGCACAGATACGCAGTATTTT. Translation gives CASSPTGTSGSMSTDTQYF. The full variable domain, with the rest looked up from reference TRBV7-3 and TRBJ2-3, is GAGVSQTPSNKVTEKGKYVELRCDPISGHTALYWYRQSLGQGPEFLIYFQGTGAADDSGLPNDRFFAVRPEGSVSTLKIQRTERGDSAVYLCASSPTGTSGSMSTDTQYFGPGTRLTVL.

This clonotype showed up just a few times. The chain couples TRBV7-3 to TRBJ2-2, with D uncertain. Germline V gene data show CDR1 as SGHTA and CDR2 as FQGTGA. CDR3 length equals 13 residues. Between the trimmed V and J ends, which lost 3 bases and 4 bases, there was a span of 6 bases. The CDR3 DNA is TGTGCCAGCAGCTTCGACTTCACCGGGGAGCTGTTTTTT. Protein sequence: CASSFDFTGELFF.

This clonotype was counted between two and nine times. The chain is built from TRBV13 and TRBJ2-5; 8 bases map to TRBD1. CDR3 length equals 15 residues. In germline, CDR1 is PRHDT, CDR2 FYEKMQ (reference sequence). V trimming: 3 bases; J trimming: 5 bases; junction bases outside the gene matches: 8. CDR3 residues: CASSFLGQEGETQYF. DNA for the CDR3: TGTGCCAGCAGCTTTCTGGGACAGGAGGGGGAGACCCAGTACTTC.

J is TRBJ1-1 and V is TRBV6-1; D unresolved. Trimming took 9 bases from V and 0 from J, leaving 14 bases between them. The CDR3 is 14 amino acids. CDR1 and CDR2 from the germline V gene are MNHNS and SASEGT. Written as DNA, the CDR3 is TGTGCCAGTCGACCGGCTGAGATGAACACTGAAGCTTTCTTT. Protein product: CASRPAEMNTEAFF.

The chain joins TRBV7-2 to TRBJ1-4; D is unclear. The ends were cut back, 5 bases at V and 7 bases at J, with 17 bases in the middle. The germline CDR1 and CDR2 sequences are SGHTA and FQGNSA. This CDR3 is 15 amino acids long. This CDR3 is CASSQRGPIPEKLFF. In nucleotides, the CDR3 is TGTGCCAGCAGCCAGAGAGGGCCCATCCCTGAAAAACTGTTTTTT.

J is TRBJ2-2 and V is TRBV3-1; 7 bases fit TRBD1. Germline V gene sequence: CDR1 LGHDT, CDR2 YNNKEL (reference sequence). This CDR3 is 17 amino acids long. V lost 1 base and J lost 6; bases outside the gene matches: 11. This CDR3 is CASSQAPDRVRAGELFF. CDR3 bases: TGTGCCAGCAGCCAAGCCCCCGACAGGGTCCGGGCCGGGGAGCTGTTTTTT. Variable domain in full (rest from reference TRBV3-1 and TRBJ2-2): DTAVSQTPKYLVTQMGNDKSIKCEQNLGHDTMYWYKQDSKKFLKIMFSYNNKELIINETVPNRFSPKSPDKAHLNLHINSLELGDSAVYFCASSQAPDRVRAGELFFGEGSRLTVL.

The chain has TRBV18 and TRBJ2-2, with 12 bases fitting TRBD2. From germline, CDR1 is KGHSH and CDR2 LQKENI. This CDR3 is built from 17 residues. The J segment lost 4 bases and the V segment lost 2 bases, leaving 5 bases of the junction unmatched. CDR3 DNA: TGTGCCAGCTCACCATTTGGACTAGCGGGGCCCACCGGGGAGCTGTTTTTT. Protein sequence: CASSPFGLAGPTGELFF. The variable domain in full, with the rest retrieved from reference TRBV18 and TRBJ2-2, is NAGVMQNPRHLVRRRGQEARLRCSPMKGHSHVYWYRQLPEEGLKFMVYLQKENIIDESGMPKERFSAEFPKEGPSILRIQQVVRGDSAAYFCASSPFGLAGPTGELFFGEGSRLTVL.

This clonotype showed up many times. This chain connects TRBV13 to TRBJ1-1, with D perhaps TRBD1 (5 bases). This CDR3 spans 15 amino acids. Per the germline V gene, CDR1 is PRHDT and CDR2 is FYEKMQ (reference sequence). Trimming took off 5 bases at V and 3 bases at J, with 16 bases between the two ends. The CDR3 here is CASSPRRGKDTEAFF. The DNA of the CDR3 is TGTGCCAGCAGCCCCCGGCGGGGGAAGGACACTGAAGCTTTCTTT.

This sequence joins TRBV27 and TRBJ2-3, with 10 bases aligning to TRBD2. V gave up 5 bases and J gave up 12 bases; unmatched junction bases: 14. This CDR3 is 15 amino acids long. CDR1 and CDR2 (germline): MNHEY, SMNVEV (reference sequence). The CDR3 here is CASSPLERSSGGQYF. The CDR3 nucleotides are TGTGCCAGCAGTCCCCTCGAGCGCTCTAGCGGGGGTCAGTATTTT.

The chain recombines TRBV20-1 with TRBJ2-1; no clear D. Trimming cost V 6 bases and J 0 bases, with 9 bases left between them. This CDR3 spans 13 amino acids. Germline V lookup: CDR1 DFQATT, CDR2 SNEGSKA (reference sequence). The CDR3 region has the DNA TGCAGTGCCAACCAGCGCTCCTACAATGAGCAGTTCTTC. Amino acid sequence: CSANQRSYNEQFF.

There are a few counts of this clonotype. The rearrangement joins TRBV29-1 to TRBJ1-1; D is possibly TRBD1 (6 bases). This CDR3 is 12 amino acids long. Trimming took 6 bases from V and 4 from J, leaving 12 bases between them. Per germline, CDR1 SQVTM and CDR2 ANQGSEA. This CDR3 is CSVDGTITEAFF. As DNA, the CDR3 is TGCAGCGTGGATGGGACAATCACTGAAGCTTTCTTT.

The chain has TRBV11-3 and TRBJ2-1; the match to TRBD2 covers 10 bases. The CDR3 length is 17 residues. CDR1 is SGHNT, CDR2 YENEEA, per germline. The V segment lost 3 bases and the J segment 7 bases; nucleotides outside the gene matches: 12. The CDR3 bases are TGTGCCAGCAGCTTGAGGCCTAGCGGGAGTGGTTGGAATGAGCAGTTCTTC. Translated, it gives CASSLRPSGSGWNEQFF.

This clonotype showed up many times. The chain has TRBV7-9 and TRBJ2-7; no clear D. The germline CDR1 and CDR2 sequences are SEHNR and FQNEAQ (reference sequence). This CDR3 contains 14 residues. Trimming took off 1 base at V and 6 bases at J, with 13 bases between the two ends. The CDR3 DNA sequence: TGTGCCAGCAGCTTAGAACAGATTCGCCTCGAGCAGTACTTC. Protein product: CASSLEQIRLEQYF.

This clonotype has just a few counts. The CDR3: CASSQAGGNGYTF. In DNA, the CDR3 is TGCGCCAGCAGCCAAGCCGGTGGAAACGGCTACACCTTC. The chain couples TRBV4-1 to TRBJ1-2; no firm D call. V was cut by 1 base and J by 8 bases, with 11 bases left in between. Looked up from germline, CDR1 is MGHRA and CDR2 is YSYEKL. This CDR3 has 13 amino acids.

This clonotype was detected only a few times. J is TRBJ2-5 and V is TRBV5-1; TRBD2 aligns across 11 bases. V lost 4 bases and J lost 1; bases outside the gene matches: 9. Germline-derived CDR1 and CDR2 are SGHRS and YFSETQ. The CDR3 loop spans 17 amino acids. The CDR3 DNA follows: TGCGCCAGCAGCGGGGGACTAGCGGAGATCTCCCAAGAGACCCAGTACTTC. The encoded protein is CASSGGLAEISQETQYF. Full variable domain (remainder filled in from reference TRBV5-1 and TRBJ2-5): KAGVTQTPRYLIKTRGQQVTLSCSPISGHRSVSWYQQTPGQGLQFLFEYFSETQRNKGNFPGRFSGRQFSNSRSEMNVSTLELGDSALYLCASSGGLAEISQETQYFGPGTRLLVL.

This clonotype occurred once. This chain links TRBV7-6 with TRBJ2-3, with D perhaps TRBD1 (6 bases). The CDR3 covers 14 residues. Between the trimmed V and J ends, which lost 4 bases and 2 bases, there was a span of 10 bases. Germline V gene sequence: CDR1 SGHVS, CDR2 FNYEAQ. CDR3 loop: CASSSDSYTDTQYF. The CDR3 region has the DNA TGTGCCAGCAGCTCGGACAGTTACACAGATACGCAGTATTTT.

In its sample, this clonotype was seen many times. The rearrangement joins TRBV7-9 to TRBJ2-2, with D perhaps matching TRBD2 (5 bases). Germline V lookup: CDR1 SEHNR, CDR2 FQNEAQ (reference sequence). There are 14 residues in the CDR3. Trimming pared 4 bases from V and 4 bases from J, leaving 10 bases between. The CDR3 loop is CASSYSGITGELFF. CDR3 nucleotide sequence: TGTGCCAGCAGCTACTCGGGGATCACCGGGGAGCTGTTTTTT.

The table lists this clonotype with a few counts. The CDR3 is CASSLKSMGDTNSYEQYF. In nucleotides, the CDR3 is TGTGCCAGCAGCTTAAAAAGTATGGGGGACACCAACTCCTACGAGCAGTACTTC. The V and J genes are TRBV7-3 and TRBJ2-7; possibly TRBD1 for D (6 bases). This CDR3 has 18 residues. The germline V gene has CDR1 SGHTA and CDR2 FQGTGA. The germline V and J ends were trimmed by 1 base and 0 bases, with 19 bases remaining between them.

The chain combines TRBV7-2 with TRBJ1-3; D call uncertain. Germline lookup yields CDR1 SGHTA and CDR2 FQGNSA. Trimming took off 7 bases at V and 4 bases at J, with 14 bases between the two ends. CDR3 size: 14 residues. The CDR3 is CASTLPGSGNTIYF. CDR3 nucleotides: TGTGCCAGCACCCTCCCTGGCTCGGGAAACACCATATATTTT.

This clonotype was seen a handful of times. The V gene is TRBV24-1, the J gene TRBJ2-1, with TRBD2 matching 10 bases. This CDR3 contains 16 residues. The V gene's germline CDR1 is KGHDR and CDR2 SFDVKD. The V and J ends lost 4 bases and 2 bases, in that order; junction bases with no gene match: 4. The CDR3 DNA is TGTGCCACCAGTGAGACCGGGACTAGCGCCTACAATGAGCAGTTCTTC. This codes for CATSETGTSAYNEQFF.